One and the same sample provided the 27 T cell receptor beta chains below, sequenced in a study of T cell responses to AZD1222 COVID-19 vaccine (dated by TCRdb to the early 2020s). Preparation of the library involved the immunoSEQ multiplex PCR assay. Entries here come from immuneACCESS through TCRdb and include only in-frame sequences with V and J called. Some clones fail to appear in such tables; in the studies checked, an unresolved V gene covers under half of the shortfall, and the cause of the remainder is unknown. The sample has around 120,000 clones on record, 80% to 95% of them singletons. Approximately 1.2% of the sample comes from the top ten. This specimen's time point label, per the study, means: baseline before first vaccination. Here the sequenced sample was peripheral blood, taken on day 0 of AZD1222 vaccination. The receptors come from an adult in good health.

This clone showed up just once. The chain combines TRBV4-2 with TRBJ1-5; D remains ambiguous. This CDR3 is 14 amino acids long. Germline V gives CDR1 LGHNA, CDR2 YNFKEQ. V was cut by 0 bases and J by 4 bases, with 7 bases left in between. This CDR3 is CASSQDQVNQPQHF. In nucleotides, the CDR3 is TGTGCCAGCAGCCAAGATCAGGTAAATCAGCCCCAGCATTTT.

The rearrangement joins TRBV6-5 to TRBJ1-6, with D perhaps TRBD1 (5 bases). The CDR3 is 16 amino acids. In germline, CDR1 is MNHEY, CDR2 SVGAGI. Trimming shortened V by 0 bases and J by 8 bases, and 14 bases separated the two germline ends. The CDR3 DNA reads as TGTGCCAGCAGTTACTCTTCGCCCGGGGGGGATTCACCCCTCCACTTT. Translated: CASSYSSPGGDSPLHF.

The rearrangement links TRBV5-1 to TRBJ1-2, with a weak D call TRBD1 (5 bases). The CDR3 runs to 15 residues. The ends were cut back, 4 bases at V and 1 base at J, with 14 bases in the middle. From germline, CDR1 is SGHRS and CDR2 YFSETQ. Here the CDR3 DNA reads TGCGCCAGCAGCCCCGCCGGGGGGGATAACTATGGCTACACCTTC. Amino acids: CASSPAGGDNYGYTF. The whole variable domain, remainder taken from reference TRBV5-1 and TRBJ1-2, is KAGVTQTPRYLIKTRGQQVTLSCSPISGHRSVSWYQQTPGQGLQFLFEYFSETQRNKGNFPGRFSGRQFSNSRSEMNVSTLELGDSALYLCASSPAGGDNYGYTFGSGTRLTVV.

The rearrangement joins TRBV13 to TRBJ2-1, with D possibly matching TRBD2 (5 bases). CDR1 and CDR2 (germline): PRHDT, FYEKMQ (reference sequence). The CDR3 has 12 residues. V shed 4 bases and J shed 8 bases, with 9 bases lying between them. CDR3 in DNA: TGTGCCAGCAGCTCAAGGCGGGATGAGCAGTTCTTC. This codes for CASSSRRDEQFF.

This chain connects TRBV25-1 to TRBJ1-4; 8 bases agree with TRBD1. From germline, CDR1 is MGHDK and CDR2 SYGVNS. V trimming: 4 bases; J trimming: 8 bases; junction bases outside the gene matches: 9. The CDR3 is 15 amino acids. The CDR3 nucleotides read TGTGCCAGCAGTGCCCCGGGACAGGCTTACGAAAAACTGTTTTTT. Its protein product is CASSAPGQAYEKLFF.

This rearrangement joins TRBV19 to TRBJ1-5; tentatively, D is TRBD1 (5 bases). Trimming took off 1 base at V and 4 bases at J, with 17 bases between the two ends. This CDR3 has 17 residues. CDR1 and CDR2 from the germline V gene are LNHDA and SQIVND (reference sequence). The CDR3, as DNA: TGTGCCAGTAGTATAGGTTCCGGCAGGGTCAATAATCAGCCCCAGCATTTT. Its protein is CASSIGSGRVNNQPQHF. Full variable domain (missing parts from reference TRBV19 and TRBJ1-5): DGGITQSPKYLFRKEGQNVTLSCEQNLNHDAMYWYRQDPGQGLRLIYYSQIVNDFQKGDIAEGYSVSREKKESFPLTVTSAQKNPTAFYLCASSIGSGRVNNQPQHFGDGTRLSIL.

The chain uses TRBV7-6 and TRBJ2-7, with 9 nucleotides matching TRBD2. V gave up 1 base and J gave up 5 bases; unmatched junction bases: 9. Germline values: CDR1 SGHVS, CDR2 FNYEAQ. This CDR3 is 16 amino acids long. The DNA for the CDR3 is TGTGCCAGCAGCTTAGAGGGTAGCGGGAGTAAAAACGAGCAGTACTTC. This translates into CASSLEGSGSKNEQYF. Variable domain in full (rest from reference TRBV7-6 and TRBJ2-7): GAGVSQSPRYKVTKRGQDVALRCDPISGHVSLYWYRQALGQGPEFLTYFNYEAQQDKSGLPNDRFSAERPEGSISTLTIQRTEQRDSAMYRCASSLEGSGSKNEQYFGPGTRLTVT.

The J gene is TRBJ1-4, the V gene TRBV18; D is ambiguous. V dropped 5 bases and J dropped 4 bases, with 8 bases sitting between them. Germline lookup yields CDR1 KGHSH and CDR2 LQKENI. The CDR3 is made up of 13 amino acids. The CDR3 here is CASSSRGNEKLFF. In DNA, the CDR3 is TGTGCCAGCTCATCACGGGGTAATGAAAAACTGTTTTTT.

The chain recombines TRBV28 with TRBJ1-6; D is ambiguous. From germline, CDR1 is MDHEN and CDR2 SYDVKM. V lost 6 bases and J lost 7, with 13 bases in between. This CDR3 has 14 residues. The CDR3 loop reads CASREGFSNSPLHF. The CDR3 DNA reads as TGTGCCAGCAGGGAGGGTTTTTCGAATTCACCCCTCCACTTT. The whole variable domain, remainder taken from reference TRBV28 and TRBJ1-6, is DVKVTQSSRYLVKRTGEKVFLECVQDMDHENMFWYRQDPGLGLRLIYFSYDVKMKEKGDIPEGYSVSREKKERFSLILESASTNQTSMYLCASREGFSNSPLHFGNGTRLTVT.

The chain carries TRBV9 and TRBJ1-6; 7 bases map to TRBD1. CDR1 is SGDLS and CDR2 is YYNGEE in the germline V gene. J was trimmed by 0 bases and V by 6 bases; bases with no gene match: 12. The length of the CDR3 is 18 residues. CDR3: CASTRLGSGGSYNSPLHF. The CDR3 DNA reads TGTGCCAGCACCCGGCTGGGGTCAGGGGGCTCCTATAATTCACCCCTCCACTTT.

V usage is TRBV19 and J usage is TRBJ1-5; 12 positions agree with TRBD1. The V segment lost 3 bases and the J segment 0 bases; nucleotides outside the gene matches: 15. Per germline, CDR1 LNHDA and CDR2 SQIVND (reference sequence). The CDR3 totals 21 residues. The CDR3 loop is CASSMFGWGQGARSSNQPQHF. DNA of the CDR3: TGTGCCAGTAGTATGTTTGGTTGGGGACAGGGGGCGCGATCTAGCAATCAGCCCCAGCATTTT.

The chain employs TRBV7-3 and TRBJ2-2, with D uncertain. The V and J ends lost 5 bases and 1 base respectively, with 14 bases between them. The CDR3 has 16 amino acids. Germline loops: CDR1 SGHTA, CDR2 FQGTGA. The CDR3: CASSPLRIENTGELFF. The DNA for the CDR3 is TGTGCCAGCAGCCCACTAAGGATCGAGAACACCGGGGAGCTGTTTTTT.

This clone was detected a few times. The rearrangement joins TRBV5-1 to TRBJ2-7; D might be TRBD1 (6 bases). The CDR3 contains 13 residues. Deletions cut 4 bases from V and 1 base from J, with 9 bases between. Germline V gene data show CDR1 as SGHRS and CDR2 as YFSETQ. The CDR3 nucleotides read TGCGCCAGCAGCCTAGGACAGTCCTACGAGCAGTACTTC. This codes for CASSLGQSYEQYF.

The chain joins TRBV5-8 to TRBJ1-5; D is uncertain. Trimming took 1 base from V and 2 from J, leaving 13 bases between them. Per germline, CDR1 SGHTS and CDR2 YDEGEE. The CDR3 extends over 16 amino acids. This CDR3 is CASSLSSKGGNQPQHF. For the CDR3, the DNA is TGTGCCAGCAGCTTGAGCAGTAAAGGAGGCAATCAGCCCCAGCATTTT.

V is TRBV5-1 and J is TRBJ1-2; the D is unclear. V was clipped by 4 bases and J by 3 bases, with 13 bases between them. Germline CDR1 and CDR2: SGHRS and YFSETQ. The CDR3 is made up of 14 amino acids. The CDR3 bases are TGCGCCAGCAGCACCGGACGGACGGACTATGGCTACACCTTC. Translating it yields CASSTGRTDYGYTF.

This clone was counted a single time. J is TRBJ1-1 and V is TRBV4-3, with D hard to call. Germline V gives CDR1 LGHNA, CDR2 YSLEER. V lost 4 bases and J 3 bases, leaving 12 bases between the germline ends. CDR3 length equals 14 residues. The CDR3 sequence is CASSRLGRDTEAFF. The DNA for the CDR3 is TGCGCCAGCAGCCGTCTGGGTCGTGACACTGAAGCTTTCTTT.

The chain recombines TRBV7-2 with TRBJ2-3; D may be TRBD2 (6 bases). Deletions cut 2 bases from V and 2 bases from J, with 11 bases between. Germline V gene data show CDR1 as SGHTA and CDR2 as FQGNSA. The CDR3 has 15 amino acids. The CDR3 DNA follows: TGTGCCAGCAGCTTATTGGCGGGGCTCACAGATACGCAGTATTTT. It is translated as CASSLLAGLTDTQYF.

The chain combines TRBV29-1 with TRBJ1-1; D not resolved. Germline V lookup: CDR1 SQVTM, CDR2 ANQGSEA. V lost 7 bases and J lost 0, with 6 bases in between. The CDR3 runs to 11 residues. CDR3 in amino acids: CSGKLNTEAFF. CDR3 sequence (DNA): TGCAGCGGCAAACTGAACACTGAAGCTTTCTTT. The full variable domain, completed using reference TRBV29-1 and TRBJ1-1, is SAVISQKPSRDICQRGTSLTIQCQVDSQVTMMFWYRQQPGQSLTLIATANQGSEATYESGFVIDKFPISRPNLTFSTLTVSNMSPEDSSIYLCSGKLNTEAFFGQGTRLTVV.

This clone was found once. The J gene is TRBJ1-3, the V gene TRBV7-3; TRBD1 is a possible D gene (5 bases). Germline-derived CDR1 and CDR2 are SGHTA and FQGTGA. The CDR3 has 18 residues. With 5 bases removed from V and 3 bases from J, the gap between germline ends came to 23 bases. CDR3 amino acids: CASSGKDPGLSFGNTIYF. CDR3 DNA: TGTGCCAGCAGCGGGAAGGATCCAGGGTTAAGCTTTGGAAACACCATATATTTT.

The chain carries TRBV27 and TRBJ1-1; TRBD1 might be the D (5 bases). The CDR3 spans 13 residues. CDR1 is MNHEY, CDR2 SMNVEV, per germline (reference sequence). V shed 3 bases and J shed 4 bases, with 9 bases lying between them. Here the CDR3 reads CASSFRQLTEAFF. In DNA form, the CDR3 reads TGTGCCAGCAGTTTCAGACAGCTCACTGAAGCTTTCTTT.

V and J are TRBV20-1 and TRBJ2-2; D remains ambiguous. Trimming took off 3 bases at V and 1 base at J, with 6 bases between the two ends. Germline values: CDR1 DFQATT, CDR2 SNEGSKA (reference sequence). The CDR3 consists of 13 residues. As DNA, the CDR3 is TGCAGTGCTAGTGCCCTGAACACCGGGGAGCTGTTTTTT. It is translated as CSASALNTGELFF.

The V and J genes are TRBV7-9 and TRBJ2-4; D call uncertain. Germline-derived CDR1 and CDR2 are SEHNR and FQNEAQ (reference sequence). Trimming pared 4 bases from V and 0 bases from J, leaving 7 bases between. CDR3 length: 14 amino acids. The CDR3 loop is CASSSTGAKNIQYF. The CDR3 DNA follows: TGTGCCAGCAGCTCCACGGGAGCCAAAAACATTCAGTACTTC.

V usage is TRBV7-2 and J usage is TRBJ1-2; no clear D. CDR1 is SGHTA and CDR2 is FQGNSA in the germline V gene. V lost 4 bases and J lost 0, with 9 bases in between. This CDR3 contains 14 residues. The CDR3 DNA sequence: TGTGCCAGCAGCTCACCGGGAACTAACTATGGCTACACCTTC. The encoded protein is CASSSPGTNYGYTF.

The chain has TRBV7-2 and TRBJ1-1; D remains unclear. In germline, CDR1 is SGHTA, CDR2 FQGNSA. This CDR3 is 13 amino acids long. The ends were cut back, 5 bases at V and 3 bases at J, with 10 bases in the middle. The CDR3 protein is CASSPVVDTEAFF. The CDR3, as DNA: TGTGCCAGCAGCCCCGTTGTTGACACTGAAGCTTTCTTT.

This clone was recorded only once. This chain uses TRBV28 with TRBJ2-5; D remains unclear. This CDR3 comprises 14 residues. Trimming took 3 bases from V and 6 from J, leaving 14 bases between them. CDR1 is MDHEN, CDR2 SYDVKM, per germline. CDR3 residues: CASSFQMGIQTQYF. The CDR3 DNA sequence: TGTGCCAGCAGTTTCCAAATGGGAATACAGACCCAGTACTTC.

The genes are TRBV9 and TRBJ1-2; D possibly corresponds to TRBD1 (6 bases). V was trimmed by 0 bases and J by 3 bases, leaving 15 bases between them. From germline, CDR1 is SGDLS and CDR2 YYNGEE. The CDR3 contains 16 residues. The CDR3 region has the DNA TGTGCCAGCAGCGTAGGTGGGACACCCACGGACTATGGCTACACCTTC. Translating gives CASSVGGTPTDYGYTF.

This clone showed up just a few times. The rearrangement uses TRBV7-2 and TRBJ2-1, with TRBD1 matching 9 bases. Losses at the gene ends were 5 bases for V and 8 bases for J; bases not matched to a gene: 4. The CDR3 has 13 residues. Germline CDR1 is SGHTA and CDR2 is FQGNSA. The CDR3: CASSNTGGYEQFF. CDR3 DNA sequence: TGTGCCAGCAGCAACACAGGGGGCTATGAGCAGTTCTTC.